These 7 T cell receptor beta chains came from one sample sequenced in a study of T cells in Graves' hyperthyroidism and ophthalmopathy. From RNA transcripts, TCR beta CDR3 regions were amplified. HTBI primers drove first-round RT-PCR of the TCR CDR3. MiXCR, run by TCRdb on the multiplex PCR reads, gives a single entry per CDR3 protein. The sample holds approximately 360,000 distinct CDR3 sequences, 20% to 25% seen once. Sequencing input: blood. All receptors derive from a man aged 50 or older with Graves' hyperthyroidism.

The CDR3 spells CATSDPKPRTSGRPYNEQFF. CDR3 DNA sequence: TGTGCCACCAGTGATCCCAAGCCTAGGACTAGCGGGAGGCCCTACAATGAGCAGTTCTTC. The chain has TRBV24-1 and TRBJ2-1; TRBD2 aligns across 14 bases. The J segment lost 2 bases and the V segment lost 3 bases, leaving 11 bases of the junction unmatched. This CDR3 has 20 amino acids. Germline V gene data show CDR1 as KGHDR and CDR2 as SFDVKD.

The rearrangement joins TRBV11-2 to TRBJ2-6; 7 bases map to TRBD2. Trimming at V came to 8 bases and at J to 1 base, leaving 5 bases not matched to a gene. Germline V gene lookup returns CDR1 SGHAT and CDR2 FQNNGV. This CDR3 is 15 amino acids long. The CDR3 coding sequence is TGTGCCAGCTCCCGGGGGGATTCTGGGGCCAACGTCCTGACTTTC. The encoded protein is CASSRGDSGANVLTF.

V gene TRBV12-3 or TRBV12-4 combines with J gene TRBJ2-6, with TRBD2 matching 11 bases. CDR3 length: 17 amino acids. The V segment lost 6 bases and the J segment 2 bases; nucleotides outside the gene matches: 6. The CDR3 loop is CASSELAGVTGANVLTF. CDR3 DNA sequence: TGTGCCAGCAGCGAACTAGCGGGAGTTACTGGGGCCAACGTCCTGACTTTC.

The gene calls are TRBV7-9 and TRBJ2-2; possibly TRBD2 for D (6 bases). Trimming stripped 5 bases from V and 2 bases from J, with 15 bases between. Germline CDR1 is SEHNR and CDR2 is FQNEAQ (reference sequence). The CDR3 runs 16 residues. The CDR3 loop is CASSHSGAGNTGELFF. CDR3 nucleotide sequence: TGTGCCAGCAGCCACAGCGGAGCGGGTAACACCGGGGAGCTGTTTTTT.

This clonotype was found many times. This chain connects TRBV5-5 to TRBJ1-5, with TRBD1 identical over 8 bases. Unmatched junction bases numbered 14, after V lost 1 base and J lost 2 bases. The germline CDR1 and CDR2 sequences are SGHKS and YYEKEE (reference sequence). The CDR3 runs to 19 residues. The CDR3 is CASSLSYAGGAGGNQPQHF. The CDR3 coding sequence is TGTGCCAGCAGCTTGTCTTACGCAGGGGGCGCGGGGGGCAATCAGCCCCAGCATTTT.

The chain carries TRBV6-1 and TRBJ2-1; 7 nucleotides agree with TRBD1. Per germline, CDR1 MNHNS and CDR2 SASEGT. The V segment lost 5 bases and the J segment 5 bases; nucleotides outside the gene matches: 6. The CDR3 totals 14 residues. The CDR3 coding sequence is TGTGCCAGCAGTAGAGGACAGGCACACAATGAGCAGTTCTTC. This encodes CASSRGQAHNEQFF.

V usage is TRBV7-3 and J usage is TRBJ2-3; D may be TRBD2 (6 bases). Germline V gives CDR1 SGHTA, CDR2 FQGTGA. The CDR3 runs 13 residues. Trimming took off 6 bases at V and 4 bases at J, with 11 bases between the two ends. CDR3 coding DNA: TGTGCCAGCAGTCGGGAGTACGCAGATACGCAGTATTTT. It translates to CASSREYADTQYF.